A selection of T cell receptor beta chains follows, all from one sample in a study of T cell repertoires in cytomegalovirus infection. TCRdb reprocessed the reads via MiXCR and lists one record per CDR3 protein. The table has a few hundred thousand distinct CDR3 sequences, more than 15% seen once. Input material: CD8+ T cells from PBMCs. These receptors were collected from a human donor in good health (CMV status not recorded). Some clones in this sample may be carry-over from other donors' samples. CDR3s include the opening cysteine and the closing phenylalanine or tryptophan. D genes are given only for firm matches. Only part of the rows carry a size: once, few, many, or a class if the clone is expanded.

J gene | clone size | V gene | D gene | CDR3 protein | CDR3 DNA
TRBJ2-1 | few | TRBV5-6 | TRBD2 | CASSHGTSVYNEQFF | TGTGCCAGCAGCCACGGGACTAGCGTCTACAATGAGCAGTTCTTC
TRBJ2-7 | many | TRBV4-1 | TRBD1 | CASSQEGWTGGTYEQYF | TGCGCCAGCAGCCAAGAAGGTTGGACAGGGGGGACCTACGAGCAGTACTTC
TRBJ2-5 | many | TRBV7-2 | TRBD2 | CASSTHLLAGDQETQYF | TGTGCCAGCAGCACCCATTTACTAGCGGGGGACCAAGAGACCCAGTACTTC
TRBJ2-4 | NA | TRBV29-1 | TRBD1 | CSVETGGAKNIQYF | TGCAGCGTTGAGACAGGGGGGGCCAAAAACATTCAGTACTTC
TRBJ2-7 | many | TRBV12-3/TRBV12-4 | NA | CASSILTYEQYF | TGTGCCAGCAGTATCCTCACCTACGAGCAGTACTTC
TRBJ2-6 | few | TRBV6-5 | NA | CASSYPLRDPVSGANVLTF | TGTGCCAGCAGTTACCCACTCCGGGACCCAGTCTCTGGGGCCAACGTCCTGACTTTC
TRBJ2-7 | few | TRBV7-9 | NA | CASSLASGLDYEQYF | TGTGCCAGCAGCTTAGCGTCAGGATTAGACTACGAGCAGTACTTC
TRBJ2-7 | few | TRBV5-6 | NA | CASSRQLLSYEQYF | TGTGCCAGCAGCCGACAGCTACTCTCCTACGAGCAGTACTTC
TRBJ1-5 | few | TRBV19 | NA | CASKGVGQPQHF | TGTGCCAGCAAGGGAGTGGGTCAGCCCCAGCATTTT
TRBJ2-7 | NA | TRBV20-1 | NA | CSAREVGTYEQYF | TGCAGTGCTAGAGAGGTAGGGACCTACGAGCAGTACTTC
TRBJ2-1 | many | TRBV7-2 | TRBD1 | CASSLTGNPYNEQFF | TGTGCCAGCAGCTTGACAGGGAATCCCTACAATGAGCAGTTCTTC
TRBJ2-7 | few | TRBV19 | TRBD1 | CASDPGQGLLEQYF | TGTGCCAGTGACCCGGGACAGGGGCTACTCGAGCAGTACTTC
TRBJ2-7 | NA | TRBV7-9 | TRBD2 | CASSFYSRPGTSGYEQYF | TGTGCCAGCAGCTTCTATTCGCGCCCCGGGACTAGCGGCTACGAGCAGTACTTC
TRBJ2-1 | few | TRBV19 | TRBD2 | CASSFKAAGRARGEQFF | TGTGCCAGTAGCTTTAAAGCGGCAGGGAGGGCTCGCGGTGAGCAGTTCTTC
TRBJ2-7 | NA | TRBV10-3 | TRBD1 | CAISEEGQGTNYEQYF | TGTGCCATCAGTGAGGAGGGACAGGGTACGAACTACGAGCAGTACTTC
TRBJ1-3 | many | TRBV28 | NA | CASSLVGGYGNTIYF | TGTGCCAGCAGTTTGGTTGGGGGATATGGAAACACCATATATTTT
TRBJ1-1 | few | TRBV12-3/TRBV12-4 | NA | CASKHSTEAFF | TGTGCCAGCAAACACAGCACTGAAGCTTTCTTT
TRBJ2-1 | few | TRBV12-3/TRBV12-4 | NA | CASNRRQVGSSYNEQFF | TGTGCCAGCAACCGAAGACAGGTCGGCAGCTCCTACAATGAGCAGTTCTTC
TRBJ1-5 | few | TRBV6-1 | NA | CASSGGRHLNNQPQHF | TGTGCCAGCAGTGGGGGGAGGCATCTTAACAATCAGCCCCAGCATTTT
TRBJ1-1 | NA | TRBV10-2 | NA | CASTSGREFGRAFF | TGCGCCAGCACGAGCGGACGTGAGTTCGGCAGAGCTTTCTTT
TRBJ2-3 | NA | TRBV28 | NA | CASKSTDTQYF | TGTGCCAGCAAGTCGACAGATACGCAGTATTTT
TRBJ1-2 | many | TRBV12-3/TRBV12-4 | NA | CASSFEIVGYTF | TGTGCCAGCAGTTTCGAGATTGTTGGCTACACCTTC
TRBJ1-2 | NA | TRBV20-1 | NA | CSARGRAGGYTF | TGCAGTGCTAGAGGCAGGGCCGGGGGCTACACCTTC
TRBJ2-5 | NA | TRBV27 | TRBD2 | CASSLSGGGQVGETQYF | TGTGCCAGCAGTTTATCGGGGGGAGGGCAGGTCGGAGAGACCCAGTACTTC
TRBJ2-1 | many | TRBV28 | TRBD2 | CASTAWRGGSDEQFF | TGTGCCAGCACTGCGTGGCGCGGGGGATCAGATGAGCAGTTCTTC
TRBJ2-7 | NA | TRBV4-3 | TRBD2 | CASSQGTSGYEQYF | TGCGCCAGCAGCCAAGGGACTAGCGGCTACGAGCAGTACTTC
TRBJ1-4 | NA | TRBV9 | NA | CASSVTGGNEKLFF | TGTGCCAGCAGCGTCACGGGAGGGAATGAAAAACTGTTTTTT
TRBJ2-1 | few | TRBV29-1 | TRBD1 | CSVALGQGKEDEQFF | TGCAGCGTTGCCCTGGGACAGGGAAAAGAGGATGAGCAGTTCTTC
TRBJ1-1 | few | TRBV28 | NA | CASSFRQFNTEAFF | TGTGCCAGCAGTTTCAGACAGTTCAACACTGAAGCTTTCTTT
TRBJ2-1 | NA | TRBV2 | TRBD1 | CASEDRGLNEQFF | TGTGCCAGTGAAGACAGGGGGCTTAATGAGCAGTTCTTC
TRBJ1-2 | many | TRBV7-6 | TRBD1 | CASSVGQSYGYTF | TGTGCCAGCAGCGTGGGACAGAGTTATGGCTACACCTTC
TRBJ1-6 | few | TRBV7-2 | NA | CASSLVAGYKSPLHF | TGTGCCAGCAGCTTAGTGGCAGGGTACAAGTCACCCCTCCACTTT
TRBJ1-1 | many | TRBV7-9 | NA | CASSSTHEAFF | TGTGCCAGCAGCTCGACCCACGAGGCTTTCTTT
TRBJ2-4 | many | TRBV7-6 | NA | CASDSTGEGGVQYF | TGTGCCAGCGATAGCACGGGTGAAGGGGGAGTTCAGTACTTC
TRBJ2-7 | few | TRBV7-6 | NA | CASSSPGHPSYEQYF | TGTGCCAGCAGCTCCCCGGGGCACCCGTCCTACGAGCAGTACTTC
TRBJ2-3 | few | TRBV6-6 | NA | CASSSLAAGTDTQYF | TGTGCCAGCAGTTCGTTAGCGGCGGGCACAGATACGCAGTATTTT
TRBJ2-7 | few | TRBV6-5 | NA | CASSQLRGLGYEQYF | TGTGCCAGCAGTCAATTGAGGGGCCTAGGCTACGAGCAGTACTTC
TRBJ2-7 | few | TRBV29-1 | TRBD1 | CSVEDGQGPRWEQYF | TGCAGCGTTGAAGATGGACAGGGCCCACGGTGGGAGCAGTACTTC
TRBJ2-3 | few | TRBV28 | NA | CASSGVGWTDTQYF | TGTGCCAGCAGTGGGGTTGGGTGGACAGATACGCAGTATTTT
TRBJ2-7 | NA | TRBV20-1 | NA | CSARTPGRTYEQYF | TGCAGTGCTAGGACTCCAGGGCGGACCTACGAGCAGTACTTC
TRBJ2-1 | many | TRBV7-9 | TRBD2 | CASSPFSRLAEYNEQFF | TGTGCCAGCAGCCCCTTTTCGAGACTAGCGGAATACAATGAGCAGTTCTTC
TRBJ2-7 | NA | TRBV5-1 | NA | CASSPDGGRRDEQYF | TGCGCCAGCAGCCCGGACGGGGGGCGCAGGGACGAGCAGTACTTC
TRBJ2-3 | few | TRBV5-4 | NA | CASSLVQGSDTQYF | TGTGCCAGCAGCTTAGTACAGGGCTCAGATACGCAGTATTTT
TRBJ1-2 | NA | TRBV7-9 | NA | CASGLRTLYGYTF | TGTGCCAGCGGCTTACGGACACTCTATGGCTACACCTTC
TRBJ2-7 | NA | TRBV6-5 | NA | CASSYSAGAYEQYF | TGTGCCAGCAGTTACTCGGCAGGGGCCTACGAGCAGTACTTC
TRBJ2-2 | many | TRBV7-6 | NA | CAGEYRSTGELFF | TGTGCCGGCGAGTACAGGAGCACCGGGGAGCTGTTTTTT
TRBJ2-5 | many | TRBV7-6 | NA | CASSLAYQETQYF | TGTGCCAGCAGCTTAGCGTACCAAGAGACCCAGTACTTC
TRBJ2-1 | NA | TRBV29-1 | NA | CSAHAGASYNEQFF | TGCAGCGCTCACGCAGGGGCATCCTACAATGAGCAGTTCTTC
TRBJ2-1 | few | TRBV24-1 | NA | CATSVDDRQFF | TGTGCCACCAGTGTGGACGACCGGCAGTTCTTC
TRBJ1-1 | NA | TRBV7-9 | TRBD1 | CASSLGQGVYTEAFF | TGTGCCAGCAGCTTAGGGCAGGGGGTATACACTGAAGCTTTCTTT
TRBJ2-1 | NA | TRBV28 | TRBD2 | CASSFSWTSGAYNEQFF | TGTGCCAGCAGTTTCTCCTGGACTAGCGGGGCCTACAATGAGCAGTTCTTC
TRBJ2-3 | NA | TRBV2 | NA | CASSTGEVYTDTQYF | TGTGCCAGCAGCACCGGGGAGGTCTACACAGATACGCAGTATTTT